This TCR beta chain comes out of a study of blood T cell repertoires in COVID-19. Profiling relied on immunoSEQ multiplex PCR, and the TCRdb table lists in-frame clones only, not all of them. The table lists roughly 200,000 clones, roughly 88% of them singletons. Germline V gene sequence: CDR1 SGDLS, CDR2 YYNGEE. CDR3 length equals 15 residues. V lost 4 bases to trimming and J lost 0 bases, with 11 bases between them. This TCR came from a human donor with active or convalescent COVID-19. The donor label of this sample is uncertain. This chain uses TRBV9 with TRBJ1-5; unclear D gene. The sequenced material came from peripheral blood. In nucleotides, the CDR3 is TGTGCCAGCAGCAGAGACGCGGGTAGCAATCAGCCCCAGCATTTT. Amino acid sequence: CASSRDAGSNQPQHF.